What follows are 13 T cell receptor beta chains derived from one specimen sequenced in a study of control samples from healthy donors and cancer patients. Assay used: immunoSEQ multiplex PCR; TCRdb lists only in-frame clones, some missing. The sample has 140,000 or so clones; just under 95% are singletons. Input material: PBMCs. The receptors were gathered from a man aged 60-69 years with colorectal cancer.

The chain carries TRBV4-1 and TRBJ2-1; D gene ambiguous. CDR1 and CDR2 from the germline V gene are MGHRA and YSYEKL. This CDR3 has 16 residues. V gave up 0 bases and J gave up 7 bases, with 16 bases separating them. The CDR3 loop reads CASSQDLVPIVNEQFF. The CDR3 region has the DNA TGCGCCAGCAGCCAAGATCTGGTCCCCATAGTTAATGAGCAGTTCTTC.

The chain recombines TRBV5-6 with TRBJ1-1; D is undetermined. V lost 2 bases to trimming and J lost 1 base, with 9 bases between them. This CDR3 is 14 amino acids long. Germline values: CDR1 SGHDT, CDR2 YYEEEE. The chain's CDR3 is CASSFRAANTEAFF. The CDR3 DNA reads TGTGCCAGCAGCTTCCGGGCCGCGAACACTGAAGCTTTCTTT.

This chain uses TRBV19 with TRBJ1-5, with D perhaps TRBD1 (6 bases). Germline CDR1 reads LNHDA; CDR2 reads SQIVND (reference sequence). The V end lost 5 bases, the J end lost 4 bases, and 12 bases lay between the germline ends. This CDR3 spans 14 amino acids. The CDR3: CASSADSGNQPQHF. CDR3 bases: TGTGCCAGTAGTGCGGACAGCGGAAATCAGCCCCAGCATTTT.

CDR3 sequence reads: CASSLGTEAFF. In DNA, the CDR3 is TGTGCCAGCAGCTTGGGGACTGAAGCTTTCTTT. The V call is TRBV5-4, the J call TRBJ1-1, with D unresolved. Germline V lookup: CDR1 SGHNT, CDR2 YYREEE (reference sequence). V was pared by 0 bases and J by 5 bases, with 2 bases between. The CDR3 is 11 residues long.

J is TRBJ1-2 and V is TRBV2; D perhaps matches TRBD1 (6 bases). Germline-derived CDR1 and CDR2 are SNHLY and FYNNEI. This CDR3 spans 14 amino acids. V lost 7 bases, J lost 5 bases, and 17 bases lay in between. The CDR3 region is CASIRGGLGYGYTF. The CDR3 DNA reads as TGTGCCAGCATCAGGGGCGGGTTGGGGTATGGCTACACCTTC. Full variable domain (remainder filled in from reference TRBV2 and TRBJ1-2): EPEVTQTPSHQVTQMGQEVILRCVPISNHLYFYWYRQILGQKVEFLVSFYNNEISEKSEIFDDQFSVERPDGSNFTLKIRSTKLEDSAMYFCASIRGGLGYGYTFGSGTRLTVV.

In DNA form, the CDR3 reads TGTGCCAGCAGTTACTCCGGGGGGGCCGGTTACGAGCAGTACTTC. Protein: CASSYSGGAGYEQYF. The V and J genes are TRBV6-5 and TRBJ2-7; 8 positions agree with TRBD2. The junction had 5 bases not matched to a gene; V was cut back by 0 bases and J by 4 bases. Germline V CDR1 and CDR2: MNHEY, SVGAGI. The CDR3 sequence is 15 residues long.

The chain employs TRBV4-1 and TRBJ2-5; 7 nucleotides agree with TRBD2. The germline V gene encodes CDR1 MGHRA and CDR2 YSYEKL. CDR3 length equals 15 residues. J lost 1 base, V lost 0 bases, and 2 bases had no gene match. CDR3 nucleotides: TGCGCCAGCAGCCAAGAGCGGGGGATCCAAGAGACCCAGTACTTC. Encoded protein: CASSQERGIQETQYF.

The chain recombines TRBV19 with TRBJ1-1; TRBD1 is a possible D gene (5 bases). The CDR3 spans 17 residues. The V gene lost 7 bases and the J gene lost 0 bases, with 21 bases spanning the gap. Germline CDR1 LNHDA, CDR2 SQIVND (reference sequence). The CDR3, as DNA: TGTGCCAGTAAAGAGGGGCGAAGGGCGGTTGTGAACACTGAAGCTTTCTTT. This codes for CASKEGRRAVVNTEAFF.

V usage is TRBV14 and J usage is TRBJ2-1, with a weak D call TRBD1 (6 bases). The germline CDR1 and CDR2 sequences are SGHDN and FVKESK. CDR3 length equals 13 residues. Deletions cut 5 bases from V and 8 bases from J, with 13 bases between. DNA of the CDR3: TGTGCCAGCAGCTATACTACAGGGTATGAGCAGTTCTTC. Protein: CASSYTTGYEQFF. The entire variable domain, with the rest obtained from reference TRBV14 and TRBJ2-1, is as follows: EAGVTQFPSHSVIEKGQTVTLRCDPISGHDNLYWYRRVMGKEIKFLLHFVKESKQDESGMPNNRFLAERTGGTYSTLKVQPAELEDSGVYFCASSYTTGYEQFFGPGTRLTVL.

V and J are TRBV5-1 and TRBJ2-5; TRBD1 matches 11 bases. The V gene end was trimmed by 3 bases and the J gene end by 5 bases; junction bases not matched to a gene: 9. The CDR3 runs to 16 residues. CDR1 and CDR2 from the germline V gene are SGHRS and YFSETQ. CDR3 sequence reads: CASSSKDRGRGETQYF. CDR3 DNA sequence: TGCGCCAGCAGCTCAAAGGACAGGGGGCGAGGGGAGACCCAGTACTTC.

J is TRBJ1-1 and V is TRBV19, with 9 nucleotides matching TRBD1. The germline CDR1 and CDR2 sequences are LNHDA and SQIVND (reference sequence). V lost 6 bases and J lost 5; bases outside the gene matches: 10. The CDR3 has 15 residues. CDR3: CASRLKGTGPTEAFF. The CDR3 DNA reads TGTGCCAGTAGACTAAAAGGGACAGGGCCGACTGAAGCTTTCTTT. Based on the CDR3 plus reference TRBV19 and TRBJ1-1, the full variable domain is DGGITQSPKYLFRKEGQNVTLSCEQNLNHDAMYWYRQDPGQGLRLIYYSQIVNDFQKGDIAEGYSVSREKKESFPLTVTSAQKNPTAFYLCASRLKGTGPTEAFFGQGTRLTVV.

The gene calls are TRBV7-8 and TRBJ2-3, with 13 bases that match TRBD2. The CDR3 covers 19 residues. J was trimmed by 0 bases and V by 4 bases; bases with no gene match: 10. Germline CDR1 and CDR2: SGHVS and FQNEAQ. This CDR3 reads CASSSPGTSGVSSTDTQYF. The CDR3 region has the DNA TGTGCCAGCAGCTCCCCCGGGACTAGCGGGGTCTCTAGCACAGATACGCAGTATTTT.

V and J are TRBV7-9 and TRBJ2-3; D is unclear. The ends were cut back, 5 bases at V and 0 bases at J, with 12 bases in the middle. The length of the CDR3 is 15 residues. Germline CDR1 and CDR2: SEHNR and FQNEAQ (reference sequence). CDR3 sequence (DNA): TGTGCCAGCAGCCCAGGATTGGCTAGCACAGATACGCAGTATTTT. Translated: CASSPGLASTDTQYF.